The 32 T cell receptor beta chains below were found in one sample sequenced in a study of early T cells in non-severe SARS-CoV-2 infection. In TCRdb, the 5' RACE reads were re-called with MiXCR into one record per CDR3 protein. Counted here are 60,000 to 75,000 distinct CDR3 sequences, 10% to 15% occurring once; the ten biggest clones make up under 1.5%. This material consisted of whole blood, taken at baseline. The receptors derive from an adult who was a healthcare worker with PCR-confirmed SARS-CoV-2 infection or an uninfected control (not recorded which).

In its sample, this clonotype was seen many times. This chain joins TRBV6-1 and TRBJ1-2; D call uncertain. CDR3 length equals 15 residues. The V end was cut by 2 bases, the J end by 0 bases, with 10 bases between. Germline V CDR1 and CDR2: MNHNS, SASEGT. The DNA of the CDR3 is TGTGCCAGCAGTGAAAAAGAGATAGCTAACTATGGCTACACCTTC. Encoded protein: CASSEKEIANYGYTF.

This clonotype was seen only a few times. The chain carries TRBV7-8 and TRBJ2-7; D is perhaps TRBD1 (6 bases). Germline V gene lookup returns CDR1 SGHVS and CDR2 FQNEAQ. The CDR3 spans 15 residues. V was trimmed by 1 base and J by 2 bases, leaving 12 bases between them. The CDR3 DNA reads as TGTGCCAGCAGCTTAGTGTTGGGGGCTACCTACGAGCAGTACTTC. Translated: CASSLVLGATYEQYF.

The V call is TRBV18, the J call TRBJ1-2; D is undetermined. The CDR3 spans 16 residues. The germline gives CDR1 KGHSH, CDR2 LQKENI. V shed 3 bases and J shed 0 bases, with 14 bases lying between them. The CDR3 sequence is CASSPSAEGSNYGYTF. In nucleotides, the CDR3 is TGTGCCAGCTCACCCTCCGCGGAGGGATCTAACTATGGCTACACCTTC.

This clonotype appeared a few times. The chain uses TRBV11-2 and TRBJ2-7; D ambiguous. CDR1 and CDR2 (germline): SGHAT, FQNNGV. V was shortened by 5 bases and J by 0 bases, with 8 bases between the two germline ends. The CDR3 totals 13 residues. CDR3 in amino acids: CASSPVGSYEQYF. The CDR3 DNA follows: TGTGCCAGCAGCCCCGTCGGCTCCTACGAGCAGTACTTC. Full variable domain (outside the CDR3, taken from reference TRBV11-2 and TRBJ2-7): EAGVAQSPRYKIIEKRQSVAFWCNPISGHATLYWYQQILGQGPKLLIQFQNNGVVDDSQLPKDRFSAERLKGVDSTLKIQPAKLEDSAVYLCASSPVGSYEQYFGPGTRLTVT.

This clonotype was detected a few times. The V call is TRBV16, the J call TRBJ1-1; unclear D gene. Germline V CDR1 and CDR2: KGHSY, FQNENV. The CDR3 spans 13 residues. Deletions cut 3 bases from V and 5 bases from J, with 10 bases between. CDR3 loop: CASSHLWLTEAFF. CDR3 coding DNA: TGTGCCAGCAGCCATCTATGGCTGACTGAAGCTTTCTTT.

The sample holds a few counts of this clonotype. V and J are TRBV29-1 and TRBJ1-2; D is unclear. Germline loops: CDR1 SQVTM, CDR2 ANQGSEA. The CDR3 is made up of 12 amino acids. Trimming stripped 4 bases from V and 3 bases from J, with 9 bases between. The CDR3 reads CSVVWDYYGYTF. CDR3 coding DNA: TGCAGCGTTGTGTGGGATTACTATGGCTACACCTTC.

This clonotype was recorded many times. The chain links TRBV6-5 to TRBJ1-1; D ambiguous. V lost 6 bases to trimming and J lost 0 bases, with 11 bases between them. This CDR3 region has 14 residues. Germline CDR1 is MNHEY and CDR2 is SVGAGI. The CDR3 nucleotides read TGTGCCAGCAGGACCAGGAGGATGAACACTGAAGCTTTCTTT. This encodes CASRTRRMNTEAFF.

In its sample, this clonotype was seen a few times. This CDR3 is CASSPRLNTEAFF. The CDR3 nucleotides read TGTGCCAGCAGCCCCAGATTGAACACTGAAGCTTTCTTT. The chain employs TRBV3-1 and TRBJ1-1, with D unclear. The CDR3 extends over 13 amino acids. Looked up from germline, CDR1 is LGHDT and CDR2 is YNNKEL (reference sequence). Between the trimmed V and J ends, which lost 4 bases and 0 bases, there was a span of 6 bases.

This clonotype has only a few counts. The rearrangement joins TRBV14 to TRBJ2-7, with a weak D call TRBD1 (6 bases). Germline assignment: CDR1 SGHDN and CDR2 FVKESK. V was shortened by 5 bases and J by 2 bases, with 13 bases between the two germline ends. This CDR3 spans 14 amino acids. The CDR3 region has the DNA TGTGCCAGCAGCGGTCGGACAGAGGCCTACGAGCAGTACTTC. Translating gives CASSGRTEAYEQYF.

On this clonotype: At one end the junction does not follow the germline gene, possibly because of a read error. The gene calls are TRBV5-4 and TRBJ2-7; TRBD2 might be the D (5 bases). Germline loops: CDR1 SGHNT, CDR2 YYREEE (reference sequence). There are 16 residues in the CDR3. CDR3 region: CVSSQVGYGEPYEQYF. For the CDR3, the DNA is TGTGTCAGCAGCCAGGTAGGGTACGGGGAGCCCTACGAGCAGTACTTC.

The chain is built from TRBV30 and TRBJ2-7; D is perhaps TRBD2 (5 bases). Germline V gene lookup returns CDR1 GTSNPN and CDR2 SVGIG (reference sequence). The CDR3 covers 11 residues. V was shortened by 3 bases and J by 7 bases, with 10 bases between the two germline ends. DNA of the CDR3: TGTGCCTGGAGCCGAGGACTGGAGCAGTACTTC. This encodes CAWSRGLEQYF.

The chain has TRBV25-1 and TRBJ1-1, with D maybe TRBD1 (5 bases). With 2 bases removed from V and 6 bases from J, the gap between germline ends came to 7 bases. The CDR3 totals 12 residues. Germline-derived CDR1 and CDR2 are MGHDK and SYGVNS. The CDR3 loop reads CASSEGGSEAFF. The CDR3 DNA is TGTGCCAGCAGTGAAGGGGGATCTGAAGCTTTCTTT.

This clonotype was picked up a small number of times. J is TRBJ2-6 and V is TRBV7-9; 10 bases align to TRBD2. CDR1 SEHNR and CDR2 FQNEAQ come from the germline V gene (reference sequence). This CDR3 has 20 amino acids. V lost 7 bases, J lost 0 bases, and 15 bases stayed unmatched. CDR3 protein: CASIKAGGLLMSSGANVLTF. In DNA, the CDR3 is TGTGCCAGCATCAAAGCGGGAGGGCTTCTTATGAGCTCTGGGGCCAACGTCCTGACTTTC.

This clonotype has a handful of counts. This sequence joins TRBV28 and TRBJ2-3; D not resolved. Germline V gene data show CDR1 as MDHEN and CDR2 as SYDVKM. Trimming shortened V by 6 bases and J by 6 bases, and 19 bases separated the two germline ends. This CDR3 has 15 residues. CDR3 coding DNA: TGTGCCAGCAGATCTAAAAAGAAAGTTACGGATACGCAGTATTTT. Protein sequence: CASRSKKKVTDTQYF.

In this sample, this clonotype turned up a few times. V and J are TRBV5-1 and TRBJ1-5, with a weak D call TRBD1 (6 bases). In germline, CDR1 is SGHRS, CDR2 YFSETQ. Trimming left V 4 bases short and J 6 bases short, with 14 bases between. The CDR3 has 14 residues. CDR3: CASSPQGGGQPQHF. The DNA of the CDR3 is TGCGCCAGCAGCCCGCAAGGAGGGGGTCAGCCCCAGCATTTT.

This clonotype was detected many times. The CDR3 DNA reads TGTGCCAGCAGCCAAGATGTAGAGACCCAGTACTTC. This sequence encodes CASSQDVETQYF. V and J are TRBV4-2 and TRBJ2-5; no clear D gene. This CDR3 is 12 amino acids long. With 0 bases removed from V and 4 bases from J, the gap between germline ends came to 3 bases. Germline assignment: CDR1 LGHNA and CDR2 YNFKEQ.

This clonotype was picked up a small number of times. V and J are TRBV28 and TRBJ1-6; the D gene is possibly TRBD1 (6 bases). V was clipped by 5 bases and J by 7 bases, with 15 bases between them. Per the germline V gene, CDR1 is MDHEN and CDR2 is SYDVKM. The CDR3 is 15 amino acids. CDR3 protein: CASSPSQGQNSPLHF. The CDR3 DNA sequence: TGTGCCAGCAGTCCGAGTCAAGGACAGAATTCACCCCTCCACTTT.

Many counts were recorded for this clonotype. The rearrangement joins TRBV19 to TRBJ1-4, with D possibly being TRBD1 (6 bases). V was clipped by 5 bases and J by 6 bases, with 16 bases between them. Germline loops: CDR1 LNHDA, CDR2 SQIVND (reference sequence). The CDR3 spans 15 residues. The CDR3 spells CASSPQSGGYEKLFF. The CDR3 DNA reads as TGTGCCAGTAGTCCCCAGTCCGGGGGCTATGAAAAACTGTTTTTT.

This clonotype was counted ten times or more. The genes are TRBV4-3 and TRBJ2-3, with D perhaps TRBD2 (6 bases). Germline V gives CDR1 LGHNA, CDR2 YSLEER. The CDR3 sequence is 17 residues long. Trimming cost V 4 bases and J 1 base, with 18 bases left between them. The CDR3 is CASSPRRDSMGTDTQYF. The CDR3 region has the DNA TGCGCCAGCAGCCCTCGGCGGGACTCCATGGGCACAGATACGCAGTATTTT.

At least ten counts were recorded for this clonotype. V gene TRBV28 combines with J gene TRBJ2-7, with 12 bases identical to TRBD1. CDR3 length equals 16 residues. From germline, CDR1 is MDHEN and CDR2 SYDVKM. V was clipped by 2 bases and J by 4 bases; unmatched bases: 6. As DNA, the CDR3 is TGTGCCAGCAGTTTAAGTCCGGGACAGGGGGCTTACGAGCAGTACTTC. Protein sequence: CASSLSPGQGAYEQYF.

This clonotype was detected many times. J is TRBJ2-3 and V is TRBV28; tentatively, D is TRBD2 (6 bases). V lost 3 bases and J 2 bases, leaving 15 bases between the germline ends. Germline CDR1 is MDHEN and CDR2 is SYDVKM. The CDR3 totals 16 residues. The CDR3 DNA reads as TGTGCCAGCAGTTTCGAGCGGGCAGCACACACAGATACGCAGTATTTT. Its translation: CASSFERAAHTDTQYF.

This rearrangement joins TRBV20-1 to TRBJ1-2; maybe TRBD1 (6 bases). V was trimmed by 3 bases and J by 4 bases, leaving 15 bases between them. This CDR3 spans 14 amino acids. Germline V CDR1 and CDR2: DFQATT, SNEGSKA (reference sequence). CDR3 loop: CSASNFGGGYGYTF. CDR3 DNA sequence: TGCAGTGCTAGTAATTTTGGGGGCGGCTATGGCTACACCTTC.

This chain uses TRBV6-2 or TRBV6-3 with TRBJ2-3; the D gene is possibly TRBD2 (6 bases). CDR1 is MNHEY, CDR2 SVGEGT, per germline. The CDR3 runs 13 residues. V lost 7 bases, J lost 1 base, and 9 bases lay in between. CDR3 nucleotides: TGTGCCAGCAATAGGAGGGGCACAGATACGCAGTATTTT. As protein: CASNRRGTDTQYF.

This clonotype came up many times. The genes are TRBV29-1 and TRBJ2-6, with D tentatively TRBD1 (7 bases). The CDR3 is made up of 16 amino acids. The V gene lost 3 bases and the J gene lost 1 base, with 13 bases spanning the gap. The germline V gene has CDR1 SQVTM and CDR2 ANQGSEA. CDR3 in DNA: TGCAGCGTTGAGACAGGGAGCGGGTCTGGGGCCAACGTCCTGACTTTC. Translating it yields CSVETGSGSGANVLTF.

The rearrangement joins TRBV5-1 to TRBJ2-1; D is perhaps TRBD1 (6 bases). Germline loops: CDR1 SGHRS, CDR2 YFSETQ. CDR3 length equals 14 residues. The germline V and J ends were trimmed by 5 bases and 10 bases, with 19 bases remaining between them. CDR3: CASRYRESSVEQFF. The CDR3 nucleotides read TGCGCCAGCAGGTACAGGGAGTCGAGTGTAGAGCAGTTCTTC. The whole variable domain, remainder taken from reference TRBV5-1 and TRBJ2-1, is KAGVTQTPRYLIKTRGQQVTLSCSPISGHRSVSWYQQTPGQGLQFLFEYFSETQRNKGNFPGRFSGRQFSNSRSEMNVSTLELGDSALYLCASRYRESSVEQFFGPGTRLTVL.

This clonotype showed up just a few times. V is TRBV29-1 and J is TRBJ2-1, with D perhaps TRBD1 (6 bases). The V end lost 5 bases, the J end lost 12 bases, and 23 bases lay between the germline ends. The CDR3 covers 14 residues. Germline V gene data show CDR1 as SQVTM and CDR2 as ANQGSEA. The CDR3 DNA reads as TGCAGCGTTCCCCCCCCAGGCGCTTCGACAGGGCAGTTCTTC. Protein sequence: CSVPPPGASTGQFF.

This sequence joins TRBV29-1 and TRBJ1-2; D might be TRBD1 (5 bases). The germline V gene encodes CDR1 SQVTM and CDR2 ANQGSEA. The V and J ends lost 3 bases and 0 bases respectively, with 14 bases between them. CDR3 length: 15 residues. As DNA, the CDR3 is TGCAGCGTTGAGAGTACCGGGACCTCTAACTATGGCTACACCTTC. Encoded protein: CSVESTGTSNYGYTF.

The chain joins TRBV7-9 to TRBJ2-2, with D unclear. The germline V gene has CDR1 SEHNR and CDR2 FQNEAQ (reference sequence). The CDR3 runs to 13 residues. Trimming removed 5 bases from V and 1 base from J, with 5 bases in between. The CDR3, as DNA: TGTGCCAGCAGCCAAGAGAACACCGGGGAGCTGTTTTTT. Protein product: CASSQENTGELFF.

This clonotype came up many times. The rearrangement links TRBV25-1 to TRBJ1-4, with 7 bases that match TRBD1. Germline CDR1 and CDR2: MGHDK and SYGVNS. This CDR3 is 14 amino acids long. The junction had 7 bases not matched to a gene; V was cut back by 7 bases and J by 5 bases. The CDR3 DNA reads as TGTGCCAGCACCCTGACAGGGTGGAATGAAAAACTGTTTTTT. Encoded protein: CASTLTGWNEKLFF.

The rearrangement links TRBV18 to TRBJ2-7; D is unresolved. Germline V gene data show CDR1 as KGHSH and CDR2 as LQKENI. V dropped 2 bases and J dropped 5 bases, with 13 bases sitting between them. The CDR3 extends over 14 amino acids. The CDR3 sequence: CASSPTLTTNEQYF. CDR3 coding DNA: TGTGCCAGCTCACCAACGCTCACAACGAACGAGCAGTACTTC.

The chain has TRBV7-9 and TRBJ1-2; D is unresolved. Trimming removed 5 bases from V and 3 bases from J, with 7 bases in between. Germline V gene sequence: CDR1 SEHNR, CDR2 FQNEAQ (reference sequence). CDR3 size: 12 residues. The CDR3, as DNA: TGTGCCAGCAGCATAAGAGACTATGGCTACACCTTC. Translating gives CASSIRDYGYTF.

A few counts support this clonotype. The chain employs TRBV15 and TRBJ2-3, with TRBD2 matching 8 bases. Germline CDR1 reads LNHNV; CDR2 reads YYDKDF (reference sequence). CDR3 length: 14 residues. V lost 8 bases and J lost 6; bases outside the gene matches: 10. The CDR3 coding sequence is TGTGCCACCGGAGCGGGGGCTACGAGGGATACGCAGTATTTT. It yields the protein CATGAGATRDTQYF.